This section outlines one T cell receptor (beta chain) sequence together with its context. The antigen remains unidentified. PCR primers comprised 60 Vbeta and 13 Jbeta primers. As originally analysed: An analysis performed later counted 74 million or so unique TCR beta chains (around 10 million of them shared). Assay used: immunoSEQ multiplex PCR; TCRdb lists only in-frame clones, some missing. V, J and clone size derive from that table, while D and trimming were established from the DNA sequence. This sample has 140,000 or so clones, with around 80% found just once. The sample comes from a study of cytomegalovirus exposure and HLA in healthy donors. Whole-study results and caveats: For TCR beta chains, V- and J-gene trimming was later linked to a missense DCLRE1C variant. The authors later found HLA-associated TCR beta chains more clonally expanded than equally common others.

The V gene's germline CDR1 is SGHNT and CDR2 YYREEE (reference sequence). The germline V and J ends were trimmed by 0 bases and 4 bases, with 8 bases remaining between them. The CDR3 length is 13 residues. The sample taken for sequencing was PBMCs. This clonotype originated in a female donor in good health and CMV-seronegative. This rearrangement joins TRBV5-4 to TRBJ2-7; D is unresolved. The CDR3 loop is CASSLVPGYEQYF. The CDR3 DNA sequence: TGTGCCAGCAGCTTGGTACCCGGGTACGAGCAGTACTTC.